The rows below give T cell receptor beta chains drawn from one sample of a study of T cells in Graves' hyperthyroidism and ophthalmopathy. TCRdb fed the multiplex PCR reads into MiXCR, producing one record per CDR3 protein. The table shows a few hundred thousand distinct CDR3 sequences, with more than 15% occurring only once. The sequenced material came from blood. These receptors were obtained from a woman in her thirties with Graves' hyperthyroidism. The CDR3 runs from the conserved cysteine through the conserved F or W. The order of the fields is J gene, D gene, clone size, V gene, CDR3 DNA, CDR3 protein. The D gene is left open where the match is weak. Size tells how often a clone was seen (once, few, many) or the class of an expanded clone, and some rows leave it out.

>TRBJ2-1|TRBD2|many|TRBV2
TGTGCCAGCAGCGGGGGGGGAGGGCCATACAATGAGCAGTTCTTC
CASSGGGGPYNEQFF
>TRBJ2-3|TRBD2|few|TRBV6-6
TGTGCCAGCAGTTACAGGGTTGGTGCGGCGGGAGGCGACACAGATACGCAGTATTTT
CASSYRVGAAGGDTDTQYF
>TRBJ2-3|TRBD2|.|TRBV24-1
TGTGCCACCAGTGACCGGGAGGGGGGCACAGATACGCAGTATTTT
CATSDREGGTDTQYF
>TRBJ2-1|.|many|TRBV18
TGTGCCAGCTCACCCTCTAAGGATGAGCAGTTCTTC
CASSPSKDEQFF
>TRBJ2-3|TRBD2|.|TRBV24-1
TGTGCCACCAGTGACAGGACTAGCGGGAGTTACACAGATACGCAGTATTTT
CATSDRTSGSYTDTQYF
>TRBJ2-3|.|many|TRBV18
TGTGCCAGCTCACCACATCGTGCAGATACGCAGTATTTT
CASSPHRADTQYF
>TRBJ2-3|TRBD2|few|TRBV7-2
TGTGCCAGCAGCTTAATTTTAGCGGGAGGGCCTAGCACAGATACGCAGTATTTT
CASSLILAGGPSTDTQYF
>TRBJ2-3|.|many|TRBV29-1
TGCAGCTCAAAGAGGGTCTCTCCACAGGATACGCAGTATTTT
CSSKRVSPQDTQYF
>TRBJ2-2|TRBD2|many|TRBV12-5
TGTGCTAGTGGTTTGGTAATAGGGACTAGCGCTCCGAACACCGGGGAGCTGTTTTTT
CASGLVIGTSAPNTGELFF
>TRBJ2-3|.|many|TRBV12-3/TRBV12-4
TGTGCCAGCAGTAGCGAGGGGACTAGCACAGATACGCAGTATTTT
CASSSEGTSTDTQYF
>TRBJ1-1|.|.|TRBV14
TGTGCCAGCAGCCAACTCGATTGGAACACTGAAGCTTTCTTT
CASSQLDWNTEAFF
>TRBJ1-5|.|.|TRBV12-3/TRBV12-4
TGTGCCAGCAGTTTTAAGGGAAGCAGCAGTGGACAGCCCCAGCATTTT
CASSFKGSSSGQPQHF
>TRBJ2-7|.|few|TRBV6-2/TRBV6-3
TGTGCCAGTGGACCGGACCCCCCGAAATACGAGCAGTACTTC
CASGPDPPKYEQYF
>TRBJ2-1|.|few|TRBV20-1
TGCAGTGCTAGTTATGTCTCCTACAATGAGCAGTTCTTC
CSASYVSYNEQFF
>TRBJ1-2|.|many|TRBV10-3
TGTGCCATCAGTGAGAGTGGGAGCGGGGGCTACACCTTC
CAISESGSGGYTF
>TRBJ2-7|.|.|TRBV5-1
TGCGCCAGCAGCTTGGGAGGACTCTTAGACGAGCAGTACTTC
CASSLGGLLDEQYF
>TRBJ2-3|.|many|TRBV11-2
TGTGCCAGCAGCCCTCGGGGGCGGAGCCCTACAGATACGCAGTATTTT
CASSPRGRSPTDTQYF
>TRBJ1-4|.|few|TRBV6-1
TGTGCCAGCAGAACGGCCCAAGTCGTTGAAAAACTGTTTTTT
CASRTAQVVEKLFF
>TRBJ1-6|.|many|TRBV7-2
TGTGCCAGCAGCTTTCAGGGGCCCGGTTCACCCCTCCACTTT
CASSFQGPGSPLHF
>TRBJ2-7|.|many|TRBV18
TGTGCCAGCTCACCAGCAGGGCCCTACGAGCAGTACTTC
CASSPAGPYEQYF
>TRBJ1-1|TRBD1|many|TRBV3-1
TGTGCCAGCAGCCAAAAGGGGGCCACTGAAGCTTTCTTT
CASSQKGATEAFF
>TRBJ1-1|.|.|TRBV5-1
TGCGCCAGCAGTCGTAACAGAGCAGGAGACACTGAAGCTTTCTTT
CASSRNRAGDTEAFF
>TRBJ2-1|TRBD2|many|TRBV11-2
TGTGCCAGCAGCTTGGGGGGGGGGACTAGCGGGAAGAACAATGAGCAGTTCTTC
CASSLGGGTSGKNNEQFF
>TRBJ2-2|.|.|TRBV6-5
TGTGCCAGCAGTTACTCGAGGCTAGTTGGCACCGGGGAGCTGTTTTTT
CASSYSRLVGTGELFF
>TRBJ2-7|.|many|TRBV6-1
TGTGCCAGCAGTAGGGACCCGGAGGGGTCCTACGAGCAGTACTTC
CASSRDPEGSYEQYF
>TRBJ1-3|TRBD1|.|TRBV10-3
TGTGCCATCAGTGAGTTCGACAGGGGCAGAAACACCATATATTTT
CAISEFDRGRNTIYF
>TRBJ1-4|.|.|TRBV5-8
TGTGCCAGCAGCCGTAAACAGGAAACTAATGAAAAACTGTTTTTT
CASSRKQETNEKLFF
>TRBJ2-1|TRBD1|.|TRBV24-1
TGTGCCACCAGTGAACGCACGGGACAGTTGAGTGAGCAGTTCTTC
CATSERTGQLSEQFF
>TRBJ2-3|.|few|TRBV6-1
TGTGCCAGCATCCCCCTGGCGGGCCCGTCAATCACAGATACGCAGTATTTT
CASIPLAGPSITDTQYF
>TRBJ2-3|.|.|TRBV9
TGTGCCAGCAGCGTAGGACCAGATACGCAGTATTTT
CASSVGPDTQYF
>TRBJ2-1|TRBD1|many|TRBV7-2
TGTGCCAGCAGCTACCAGACAGGGAACAATGAGCAGTTCTTC
CASSYQTGNNEQFF
>TRBJ2-5|.|many|TRBV30
TGTGCCTGGGAAGCGGGCCTTCAAGAGACCCAGTACTTC
CAWEAGLQETQYF
>TRBJ1-5|.|few|TRBV15
TGTGCCACCAGCAGTAAATCAGGGGTTAGTAGCAATCAGCCCCAGCATTTT
CATSSKSGVSSNQPQHF
>TRBJ1-1|.|many|TRBV20-1
TGCAGTGCTAGTTCCAGGGGTGTGTCCGACACTGAAGCTTTCTTT
CSASSRGVSDTEAFF
>TRBJ2-6|TRBD1|.|TRBV6-2/TRBV6-3
TGTGCCAGCAGCCAGGGGGCTGGGGCCAACGTCCTGACTTTC
CASSQGAGANVLTF
>TRBJ1-1|.|many|TRBV3-1
TGTGCCAGCAGCCAAGCGGACACTGAAGCTTTCTTT
CASSQADTEAFF
>TRBJ1-2|.|many|TRBV12-3/TRBV12-4
TGTGCCAGCAGTTTATCAGGGACGAGCTATGGCTACACCTTC
CASSLSGTSYGYTF
>TRBJ2-3|.|many|TRBV7-9
TGTGCCAGCAGCTTCTTAAGCACAGATACGCAGTATTTT
CASSFLSTDTQYF
>TRBJ2-5|TRBD2|.|TRBV27
TGTGCCAGGGGACTAGCCCAAGAGACCCAGTACTTC
CARGLAQETQYF
>TRBJ1-1|.|many|TRBV28
TGTGCCAGCAGTTCGGGGCCCTATGTCCGGGCTGAAGCTTTCTTT
CASSSGPYVRAEAFF
>TRBJ2-1|TRBD1|.|TRBV10-2
TGCGCCAGCAGAGATACAGGGGGCAATGAGCAGTTCTTC
CASRDTGGNEQFF
>TRBJ2-7|.|many|TRBV27
TGTGCCAGCAGTTTATCATGGACCCACTACGAGCAGTACTTC
CASSLSWTHYEQYF
>TRBJ1-2|TRBD1|many|TRBV7-2
TGTGCCAGCAGCTTATGGTCAGGGGGAAACTATGGCTACACCTTC
CASSLWSGGNYGYTF
>TRBJ2-3|.|few|TRBV24-1
TGTGCCACCAGTGAGACTACTAGGGGCACAGATACGCAGTATTTT
CATSETTRGTDTQYF